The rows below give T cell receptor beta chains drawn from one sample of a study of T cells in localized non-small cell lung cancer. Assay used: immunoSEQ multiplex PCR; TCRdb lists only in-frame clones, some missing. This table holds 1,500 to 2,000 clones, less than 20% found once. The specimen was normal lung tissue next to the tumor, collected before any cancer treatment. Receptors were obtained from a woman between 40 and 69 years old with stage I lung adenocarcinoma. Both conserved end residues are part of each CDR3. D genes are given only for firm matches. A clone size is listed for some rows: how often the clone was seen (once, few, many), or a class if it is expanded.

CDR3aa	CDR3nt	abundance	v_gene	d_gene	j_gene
CASRREPATNEKLFF	TGCGCCAGCAGAAGAGAGCCGGCAACTAATGAAAAACTGTTTTTT	.	TRBV5-1	.	TRBJ1-4
CASSPGTGDYGYTF	TGTGCCAGCTCACCCGGGACAGGGGACTATGGCTACACCTTC	.	TRBV18	TRBD1	TRBJ1-2
CASSREAGVDEQYF	TGTGCCAGCAGCAGGGAGGCAGGGGTAGACGAGCAGTACTTC	.	TRBV11-3	.	TRBJ2-7
CASSQYSPDEQFF	TGTGCCAGCAGTCAATATTCTCCCGATGAGCAGTTCTTC	.	TRBV6-8	.	TRBJ2-1
CAWSPGTEAFF	TGTGCCTGGAGTCCGGGCACTGAAGCTTTCTTT	.	TRBV30	.	TRBJ1-1
CASRGNRGATSSQPQHF	TGTGCCAGCAGAGGAAATCGCGGGGCGACGAGTAGTCAGCCCCAGCATTTT	few	TRBV28	.	TRBJ1-5
CASSLAAYGYTF	TGTGCCAGCAGCTTAGCCGCGTATGGCTACACCTTC	few	TRBV13	.	TRBJ1-2
CASSPRGLAGGSYNEQFF	TGTGCCAGCTCACCCCGCGGGCTAGCGGGGGGCTCCTACAATGAGCAGTTCTTC	once	TRBV18	TRBD2	TRBJ2-1
CASSYREGREKLFF	TGTGCCAGCAGCTACAGGGAGGGTCGGGAAAAACTGTTTTTT	medium-sized	TRBV11-3	.	TRBJ1-4
CASSQARGLGYEQFF	TGCGCCAGCAGCCAGGCCAGGGGGTTGGGCTATGAGCAGTTCTTC	medium-sized	TRBV4-1	TRBD1	TRBJ2-1
CASWGLALPTDTQYF	TGTGCCAGCTGGGGACTAGCGTTGCCGACAGATACGCAGTATTTT	.	TRBV6-8	TRBD2	TRBJ2-3
CASSQEFKAGIQTQYF	TGTGCCAGCAGCCAAGAATTCAAAGCCGGGATACAGACCCAGTACTTC	.	TRBV14	.	TRBJ2-5
CASRRTAHQPQHF	TGTGCCAGTAGAAGGACAGCCCATCAGCCCCAGCATTTT	few	TRBV19	.	TRBJ1-5
CASSYDRGGNQPQHF	TGTGCCAGCAGCTACGACAGGGGTGGCAATCAGCCCCAGCATTTT	few	TRBV11-3	TRBD1	TRBJ1-5
CASSLAPGDAGNTIYF	TGCGCCAGCAGCTTGGCCCCAGGGGATGCTGGAAACACCATATATTTT	.	TRBV5-1	.	TRBJ1-3
CASSPNRAGELFF	TGTGCCAGCAGCCCAAACAGGGCCGGGGAGCTGTTTTTT	few	TRBV9	.	TRBJ2-2
CASSHTGFTEAFF	TGTGCCAGCAGTCATACAGGGTTCACTGAAGCTTTCTTT	few	TRBV7-2	.	TRBJ1-1
CASSLPGQGGDGYTF	TGTGCCAGCAGCTTACCGGGACAGGGGGGCGATGGCTACACCTTC	medium-sized	TRBV11-3	TRBD1	TRBJ1-2
CAIMEGQGETQYF	TGTGCCATCATGGAGGGACAGGGAGAGACCCAGTACTTC	few	TRBV6-8	TRBD1	TRBJ2-5
CASTHGTDTQYF	TGTGCCAGTACGCATGGAACAGATACGCAGTATTTT	.	TRBV19	.	TRBJ2-3
CASSPWSYEQYF	TGTGCCAGCAGCCCCTGGTCCTACGAGCAGTACTTC	few	TRBV6-8	.	TRBJ2-7
CASSLAPGLNTEAFF	TGCGCCAGCAGCTTGGCCCCAGGGCTGAACACTGAAGCTTTCTTT	.	TRBV5-1	.	TRBJ1-1
CAISESHGLNTEAFF	TGTGCCATCAGTGAGTCACACGGCCTCAACACTGAAGCTTTCTTT	.	TRBV10-3	.	TRBJ1-1
CASSHPRDSNYGYTF	TGTGCCAGCAGCCACCCCCGGGACAGCAACTATGGCTACACCTTC	.	TRBV11-3	TRBD1	TRBJ1-2
CASSQRLEAFF	TGTGCCAGCAGCCAAAGATTGGAAGCTTTCTTT	.	TRBV16	.	TRBJ1-1
CASSQDRGNEQFF	TGTGCCAGCAGCCAAGACAGGGGTAATGAGCAGTTCTTC	large	TRBV16	TRBD1	TRBJ2-1
CASSFGQGAGDTEAFF	TGTGCCAGTAGTTTCGGACAGGGGGCTGGGGACACTGAAGCTTTCTTT	.	TRBV19	TRBD1	TRBJ1-1
CASSPDVDAKAFF	TGTGCCAGCAGCCCGGACGTCGACGCTAAAGCTTTCTTT	medium-sized	TRBV7-2	.	TRBJ1-1
CASSESGRAADTQYF	TGTGCCAGCAGCGAGTCGGGCAGGGCGGCAGATACGCAGTATTTT	.	TRBV25-1	.	TRBJ2-3
CATSALGGRVSNQPQHF	TGTGCCACCAGCGCCCTCGGCGGCAGGGTGAGCAATCAGCCCCAGCATTTT	.	TRBV15	.	TRBJ1-5
CASAQGGGGALDTQYF	TGTGCCAGCGCCCAGGGTGGCGGGGGGGCTCTCGATACGCAGTATTTT	few	TRBV6-8	TRBD2	TRBJ2-3
CASSYSFTDPDQPQHF	TGTGCCAGCAGTTACTCTTTCACAGACCCCGATCAGCCCCAGCATTTT	large	TRBV6-8	.	TRBJ1-5
CASSSQWAGVSGTDTQYF	TGTGCCAGCAGTTCCCAATGGGCAGGGGTTAGTGGCACAGATACGCAGTATTTT	few	TRBV6-8	.	TRBJ2-3
CARGEGPANEKLFF	TGTGCCAGGGGGGAGGGGCCAGCTAATGAAAAACTGTTTTTT	large	TRBV6-8	.	TRBJ1-4
CASSPGGTNTGELFF	TGTGCCAGCAGCCCCGGGGGAACGAACACCGGGGAGCTGTTTTTT	medium-sized	TRBV9	.	TRBJ2-2
CASATGTGNTGELFF	TGTGCCAGCGCAACCGGGACAGGAAACACCGGGGAGCTGTTTTTT	few	TRBV11-3	TRBD1	TRBJ2-2
CASSLEPGGAYEQYF	TGTGCCAGCAGCTTAGAACCGGGGGGTGCCTACGAGCAGTACTTC	few	TRBV11-3	TRBD2	TRBJ2-7
CASSIRGWNEQFF	TGTGCCAGTAGTATCCGGGGATGGAATGAGCAGTTCTTC	.	TRBV19	.	TRBJ2-1
CAWSVNRNTEAFF	TGTGCCTGGAGTGTAAATCGGAACACTGAAGCTTTCTTT	few	TRBV30	.	TRBJ1-1
CASSIGTGTGNTIYF	TGTGCCAGTAGTATAGGGACAGGGACTGGAAACACCATATATTTT	few	TRBV19	TRBD1	TRBJ1-3
CASSLGVSSGEQYF	TGTGCCAGCAGCTTAGGCGTATCTTCGGGAGAGCAGTACTTC	medium-sized	TRBV11-3	.	TRBJ2-7
CASSDPRIGGRGEQYF	TGTGCCAGCAGCGATCCCAGGATAGGGGGCAGGGGCGAGCAGTACTTC	.	TRBV9	TRBD1	TRBJ2-7
CASSLGIGQGSYEQYF	TGTGCCAGCAGCTTGGGCATAGGACAGGGCTCCTACGAGCAGTACTTC	few	TRBV7-5	.	TRBJ2-7
CASSLDTGGTEAFF	TGTGCCAGCAGCTTAGATACAGGGGGTACTGAAGCTTTCTTT	medium-sized	TRBV11-3	TRBD1	TRBJ1-1
CASSPLPFIGAFF	TGCGCCAGCAGTCCGCTCCCTTTTATAGGAGCTTTCTTT	.	TRBV23-1	.	TRBJ1-1
CASSPQNSAGPLVPETQYF	TGTGCCAGCTCACCACAAAACAGCGCGGGGCCGTTAGTACCGGAGACCCAGTACTTC	.	TRBV18	.	TRBJ2-5
CASSINRVYEAFF	TGTGCCAGCAGTATAAACAGGGTGTATGAAGCTTTCTTT	few	TRBV6-8	.	TRBJ1-1
CASTPLRHTLNTEAFF	TGTGCCAGCACCCCCCTGAGACATACCCTTAACACTGAAGCTTTCTTT	.	TRBV6-8	.	TRBJ1-1
CASKTGSTQYF	TGTGCCAGCAAAACAGGATCCACGCAGTATTTT	few	TRBV6-9	.	TRBJ2-3
CASSGNRGGYTF	TGCGCCAGCAGCGGTAACAGGGGTGGCTACACCTTC	once	TRBV1	.	TRBJ1-2
CASSERTPGPGELFF	TGTGCCAGCAGCGAAAGGACTCCAGGCCCCGGGGAGCTGTTTTTT	medium-sized	TRBV11-3	.	TRBJ2-2
CASSYAGQSGNTIYF	TGTGCCAGCAGTTACGCGGGACAGTCTGGAAACACCATATATTTT	.	TRBV6-8	TRBD1	TRBJ1-3